Listed below are T cell receptor beta chains from one sample, sequenced in a study of cytomegalovirus exposure and HLA in healthy donors. Libraries were prepared by immunoSEQ multiplex PCR; TCRdb keeps only in-frame clonotypes and omits some of them. Here the sample table reports 100,000 to 150,000 clones. The sample was PBMCs. These receptors originate from a young man in good health and CMV-seronegative. Both conserved end residues are part of each CDR3. The D gene is left open where the match is weak.

j_gene | v_gene | d_gene | CDR3aa | CDR3nt
TRBJ2-2 | TRBV6-4 | TRBD1 | CASSERTGDSGELFF | TGTGCCAGCAGTGAAAGGACAGGGGACTCCGGGGAGCTGTTTTTT
TRBJ1-1 | TRBV27 | NA | CASSGGQGWTEAFF | TGTGCCAGTTCGGGGGGGCAGGGTTGGACTGAAGCTTTCTTT
TRBJ2-1 | TRBV4-1 | NA | CASSQGLRSYNEQFF | TGCGCCAGCAGCCAAGGACTGCGCTCCTACAATGAGCAGTTCTTC
TRBJ2-7 | TRBV27 | TRBD2 | CASSLSAGGPIEQYF | TGTGCCAGCAGTTTATCAGCGGGAGGGCCTATCGAGCAGTACTTC
TRBJ2-7 | TRBV7-2 | TRBD1 | CASSTHSGGLSKQYF | TGTGCCAGCAGCACTCATTCAGGGGGTCTAAGCAAGCAGTACTTC
TRBJ1-2 | TRBV28 | TRBD1 | CASSLSGTGSYRGYTF | TGTGCCAGCAGTCTATCCGGGACAGGTTCTTATCGGGGCTACACCTTC
TRBJ2-5 | TRBV6-1 | NA | CASSGMSLETQYF | TGTGCCAGCAGTGGTATGTCCTTGGAGACCCAGTACTTC
TRBJ2-1 | TRBV6-5 | NA | CASGTMGGNEQFF | TGTGCCAGCGGTACGATGGGGGGCAATGAGCAGTTCTTC
TRBJ2-2 | TRBV25-1 | NA | CASTFRGAAGELFF | TGTGCCAGCACCTTTCGTGGGGCAGCCGGGGAGCTGTTTTTT
TRBJ2-3 | TRBV7-9 | TRBD1 | CASSPRDSPGHTQYF | TGTGCCAGCAGCCCTAGGGACAGCCCTGGACATACGCAGTATTTT
TRBJ2-2 | TRBV7-9 | TRBD2 | CASSLGLAETANTGELFF | TGTGCCAGCAGCTTAGGACTAGCGGAAACCGCGAACACCGGGGAGCTGTTTTTT
TRBJ2-2 | TRBV6-6 | NA | CASSYSVVEGGELFF | TGTGCCAGCAGTTACTCGGTGGTTGAGGGCGGGGAGCTGTTTTTT
TRBJ2-3 | TRBV18 | TRBD1 | CASFSQTGPDTQYF | TGTGCCAGCTTTTCCCAGACAGGGCCAGATACGCAGTATTTT
TRBJ2-3 | TRBV4-1 | TRBD2 | CASSQGEAGGATDTQYF | TGCGCCAGCAGCCAAGGGGAGGCGGGAGGAGCGACAGATACGCAGTATTTT
TRBJ1-6 | TRBV6-1 | TRBD1 | CASSENSRTGAFYYNSPLHF | TGTGCCAGCAGTGAAAATTCTAGGACAGGAGCCTTCTATTATAATTCACCCCTCCACTTT
TRBJ2-5 | TRBV7-8 | TRBD2 | CASSLREGRVETQYF | TGTGCCAGCAGCTTGCGGGAGGGCCGGGTAGAGACCCAGTACTTC